This T cell receptor beta chain derives from a study of beta chain features in type 1 diabetes. Study observations and caveats: A definitive answer on HLA type influencing TCRB rearrangement was not reached here.

This clone was recorded a few times. Its antigen is unidentified. With 0 bases clipped from V and 3 bases from J, the junction kept 1 base outside the gene matches. The length of the CDR3 is 14 residues. Germline assignment: CDR1 SGHVS and CDR2 FQNEAQ. Since all of the isolated RNA was reverse transcribed, expressed TCRB transcripts were what got sequenced. This table comes from immunoSEQ multiplex PCR, and its TCRdb copy is limited to in-frame clones, with some not included. The sample consists of around 400,000 clones, about 15% of them appearing once. The source material was naive CD4+ T cells from blood. The sequence was collected from a woman under 30 in good health. The genes are TRBV7-8 and TRBJ2-7; 8 bases are a match to TRBD1. The CDR3 region has the DNA TGTGCCAGCAGCTTAGCGGGACAGGACTACGAGCAGTACTTC. Translation: CASSLAGQDYEQYF.